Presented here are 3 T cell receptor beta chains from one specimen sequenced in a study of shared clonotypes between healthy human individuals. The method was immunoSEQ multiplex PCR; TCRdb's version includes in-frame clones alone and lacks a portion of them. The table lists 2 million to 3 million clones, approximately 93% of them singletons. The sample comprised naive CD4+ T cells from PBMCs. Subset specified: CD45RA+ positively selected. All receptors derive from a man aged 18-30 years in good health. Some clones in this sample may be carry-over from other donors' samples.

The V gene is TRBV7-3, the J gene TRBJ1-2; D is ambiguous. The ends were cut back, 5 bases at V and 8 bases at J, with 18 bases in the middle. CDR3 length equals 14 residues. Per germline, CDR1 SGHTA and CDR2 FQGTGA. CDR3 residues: CASSPNGRWSGYTF. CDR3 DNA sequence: TGTGCCAGCAGCCCCAACGGACGGTGGAGCGGCTACACCTTC.

CDR3 loop: CASNSEETQYF. The DNA of the CDR3 is TGTGCCAGCAACTCCGAAGAGACCCAGTACTTC. The rearrangement links TRBV2 to TRBJ2-5; D remains ambiguous. There are 11 residues in the CDR3. CDR1 and CDR2 from the germline V gene are SNHLY and FYNNEI. Between the trimmed V and J ends, which lost 7 bases and 3 bases, there was a span of 6 bases.

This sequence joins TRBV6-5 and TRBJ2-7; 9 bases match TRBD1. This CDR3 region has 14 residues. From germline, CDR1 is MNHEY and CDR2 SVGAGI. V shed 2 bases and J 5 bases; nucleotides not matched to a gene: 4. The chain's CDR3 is CASSYRTGVDEQYF. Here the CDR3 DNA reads TGTGCCAGCAGTTACAGGACAGGGGTAGACGAGCAGTACTTC.